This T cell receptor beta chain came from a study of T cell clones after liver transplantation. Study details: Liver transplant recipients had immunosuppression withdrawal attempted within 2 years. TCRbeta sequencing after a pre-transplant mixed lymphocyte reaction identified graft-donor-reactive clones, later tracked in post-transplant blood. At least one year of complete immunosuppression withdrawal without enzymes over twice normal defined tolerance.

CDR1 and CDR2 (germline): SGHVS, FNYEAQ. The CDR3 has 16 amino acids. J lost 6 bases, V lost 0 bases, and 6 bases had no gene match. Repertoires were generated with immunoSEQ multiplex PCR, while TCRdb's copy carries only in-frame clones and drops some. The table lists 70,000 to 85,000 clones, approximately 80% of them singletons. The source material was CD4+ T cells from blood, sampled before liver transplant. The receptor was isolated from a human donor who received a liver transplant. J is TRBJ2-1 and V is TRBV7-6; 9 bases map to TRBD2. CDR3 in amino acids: CASSLAASGKGNEQFF. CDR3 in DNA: TGTGCCAGCAGCTTAGCGGCTAGCGGGAAAGGCAATGAGCAGTTCTTC.